This is a list of T cell receptor beta chains from one sample in a study of Ad26.COV2.S vaccination and SARS-CoV-2 variants. This table comes from immunoSEQ multiplex PCR, and its TCRdb copy is limited to in-frame clones, with some not included. The table records over 350,000 clones, 70% to 90% of them present only once. The sequences come from peripheral blood, collected in a trial of Ad26.COV2.S vaccine versus placebo. The receptor source for this set is a person aged 18-60 years who received the Ad26.COV2.S COVID-19 vaccine or a placebo. Each CDR3 is given with its conserved first and last residue. The order of the fields is D gene, J gene, V gene, clone size, CDR3 DNA, CDR3 protein. The D gene is left open where the match is weak. Expanded clones are given a class, and other clones once, few, many or no size at all.

d_gene: TRBD2; j_gene: TRBJ2-3; v_gene: TRBV10-3; abundance: -; CDR3nt: TGTGCCATCAGTGGTTCAGGCGGGGGGGGTACGCAGTATTTT; CDR3aa: CAISGSGGGGTQYF
d_gene: TRBD1; j_gene: TRBJ2-1; v_gene: TRBV27; abundance: -; CDR3nt: TGTGCCAGCAGTTCTTGGACAGGACCCTACAATGAGCAGTTCTTC; CDR3aa: CASSSWTGPYNEQFF
d_gene: TRBD1; j_gene: TRBJ2-5; v_gene: TRBV7-2; abundance: -; CDR3nt: TGTGCCAGCAGCTTGGAGACAGGGGAGACCCAGTACTTC; CDR3aa: CASSLETGETQYF
d_gene: TRBD1; j_gene: TRBJ1-4; v_gene: TRBV3-1/TRBV3-2; abundance: once; CDR3nt: TGTGCCAGCAGCCCACCGGGACAGGGAGGTGAAAAACTGTTTTTT; CDR3aa: CASSPPGQGGEKLFF
d_gene: TRBD2; j_gene: TRBJ2-1; v_gene: TRBV19; abundance: -; CDR3nt: TGTGCCAGTAGTACCTCTCTAGCGGGCCTAAATGAGCAGTTCTTC; CDR3aa: CASSTSLAGLNEQFF
d_gene: TRBD2; j_gene: TRBJ2-7; v_gene: TRBV7-2; abundance: -; CDR3nt: TGTGCCAGCATGCTAGCGGGGGGGCCCGTGCAGTACTTC; CDR3aa: CASMLAGGPVQYF
d_gene: TRBD1; j_gene: TRBJ2-7; v_gene: TRBV7-9; abundance: -; CDR3nt: TGTGCCAGCAGCTTAGGCCCCGGACAGGGACCTTACGAGCAGTACTTC; CDR3aa: CASSLGPGQGPYEQYF
d_gene: -; j_gene: TRBJ2-3; v_gene: TRBV7-2; abundance: -; CDR3nt: TGTGCCAGCAGCTTAGAGTGGTCGAGCACAGATACGCAGTATTTT; CDR3aa: CASSLEWSSTDTQYF
d_gene: -; j_gene: TRBJ2-7; v_gene: TRBV6-2/TRBV6-3; abundance: once; CDR3nt: TGTGCCAGCAGCCATAGCGATCCCTACGAGCAGTACTTC; CDR3aa: CASSHSDPYEQYF
d_gene: -; j_gene: TRBJ1-2; v_gene: TRBV5-4; abundance: -; CDR3nt: TGTGCCAGCACCGAGTCCAGGGCGGACTATGGCTACACCTTC; CDR3aa: CASTESRADYGYTF
d_gene: TRBD1; j_gene: TRBJ1-2; v_gene: TRBV5-8; abundance: -; CDR3nt: TGTGCCAGCAGCTTTCAGGGGGTCTATGGCTACACCTTC; CDR3aa: CASSFQGVYGYTF
d_gene: -; j_gene: TRBJ2-1; v_gene: TRBV4-1; abundance: -; CDR3nt: TGCGCCAGCAGCCTCCTCGGCGCGGGGAGTTACAATGAGCAGTTCTTC; CDR3aa: CASSLLGAGSYNEQFF
d_gene: -; j_gene: TRBJ2-3; v_gene: TRBV4-2; abundance: -; CDR3nt: TGTGCCAGCAGCAGAGATAGCCTTTCAGATACGCAGTATTTT; CDR3aa: CASSRDSLSDTQYF
d_gene: -; j_gene: TRBJ2-5; v_gene: TRBV6-5; abundance: -; CDR3nt: TGTGCCAGCAGAATCGCAGGGACGGAGACCCAGTACTTC; CDR3aa: CASRIAGTETQYF
d_gene: -; j_gene: TRBJ2-7; v_gene: TRBV5-5; abundance: -; CDR3nt: TGTGCCAGCAGCCAAGACTACGAGCAGTACTTC; CDR3aa: CASSQDYEQYF
d_gene: TRBD1; j_gene: TRBJ1-5; v_gene: TRBV4-1; abundance: -; CDR3nt: TGCGCCAGCAGCCAAGAGTCAGGGGGCGGCAATCAGCCCCAGCATTTT; CDR3aa: CASSQESGGGNQPQHF
d_gene: -; j_gene: TRBJ2-3; v_gene: TRBV5-1; abundance: -; CDR3nt: TGCGCCAGCAGCTGGGCTCCGGTGGGCACAGATACGCAGTATTTT; CDR3aa: CASSWAPVGTDTQYF
d_gene: -; j_gene: TRBJ1-3; v_gene: TRBV3-1/TRBV3-2; abundance: -; CDR3nt: TGTGCCAGCAGCCCAGGTTTGGCAGTCTCTGGAAACACCATATATTTT; CDR3aa: CASSPGLAVSGNTIYF
d_gene: TRBD1; j_gene: TRBJ1-2; v_gene: TRBV27; abundance: -; CDR3nt: TGTGCCAGCGGATCGAATGGACAGGGCTATGGCTACACCTTC; CDR3aa: CASGSNGQGYGYTF
d_gene: -; j_gene: TRBJ1-3; v_gene: TRBV11-3; abundance: -; CDR3nt: TGTGCCAGCAGCTTAGGGCCGGGAAACACCATATATTTT; CDR3aa: CASSLGPGNTIYF
d_gene: TRBD1; j_gene: TRBJ1-1; v_gene: TRBV5-1; abundance: -; CDR3nt: TGCGCCAGCAGCCCGGGGACAGGGGGTTTAAACACTGAAGCTTTCTTT; CDR3aa: CASSPGTGGLNTEAFF
d_gene: -; j_gene: TRBJ1-2; v_gene: TRBV19; abundance: -; CDR3nt: TGTGCCAGTAGGCGCTCCGGGACCGGGCGAGTCTATGGCTACACCTTC; CDR3aa: CASRRSGTGRVYGYTF
d_gene: -; j_gene: TRBJ2-7; v_gene: TRBV2; abundance: -; CDR3nt: TGTGCCAGCAGTGATTTCTCCTACGAGCAGTACTTC; CDR3aa: CASSDFSYEQYF
d_gene: TRBD1; j_gene: TRBJ1-4; v_gene: TRBV6-5; abundance: -; CDR3nt: TGTGCCAGCACTACCGGGACAGGGAATGAAAAACTGTTTTTT; CDR3aa: CASTTGTGNEKLFF
d_gene: -; j_gene: TRBJ1-1; v_gene: TRBV4-1; abundance: -; CDR3nt: TGCGCCAGCAGCCAAACGTCCCAATTGGGCAGGATGAACACTGAAGCTTTCTTT; CDR3aa: CASSQTSQLGRMNTEAFF
d_gene: -; j_gene: TRBJ2-7; v_gene: TRBV6-1; abundance: -; CDR3nt: TGTGCCAGCAGTTTGGACTCCTACGAGCAGTACTTC; CDR3aa: CASSLDSYEQYF
d_gene: TRBD1; j_gene: TRBJ1-6; v_gene: TRBV10-2; abundance: -; CDR3nt: TGCGCCAGCAGTTTCTCAGGGGGTAATTCACCCCTCCACTTT; CDR3aa: CASSFSGGNSPLHF
d_gene: TRBD1; j_gene: TRBJ2-6; v_gene: TRBV7-6; abundance: -; CDR3nt: TGTGCCAGCAGCTTAGGAGGCAGGGGGCAGTCTGGGGCCAACGTCCTGACTTTC; CDR3aa: CASSLGGRGQSGANVLTF
d_gene: TRBD1; j_gene: TRBJ2-5; v_gene: TRBV7-6; abundance: -; CDR3nt: TGTGCCAGCAGCATAACTCGGGACAGGGTGGTGGAGACCCAGTACTTC; CDR3aa: CASSITRDRVVETQYF
d_gene: TRBD1; j_gene: TRBJ1-6; v_gene: TRBV4-1; abundance: few; CDR3nt: TGCGCCAGCAGCCAGACTGTAGGGGGCCTAAATTCACCCCTCCACTTT; CDR3aa: CASSQTVGGLNSPLHF
d_gene: TRBD1; j_gene: TRBJ1-5; v_gene: TRBV6-2/TRBV6-3; abundance: -; CDR3nt: TGTGCCAGCAGTACAGGGGGCGGGCCCCAGCATTTT; CDR3aa: CASSTGGGPQHF
d_gene: TRBD2; j_gene: TRBJ2-3; v_gene: TRBV6-5; abundance: -; CDR3nt: TGTGCCAGCAGCCTCGAGACGGGGGGAACAGATACGCAGTATTTT; CDR3aa: CASSLETGGTDTQYF
d_gene: -; j_gene: TRBJ1-4; v_gene: TRBV7-2; abundance: once; CDR3nt: TGTGCCAGCAGCTTAGTTCGAGGTGAAAAACTGTTTTTT; CDR3aa: CASSLVRGEKLFF
d_gene: -; j_gene: TRBJ2-7; v_gene: TRBV11-2; abundance: -; CDR3nt: TGTGCCAGCAGCTTGGCGGTGGCGGACCCCTACGAGCAGTACTTC; CDR3aa: CASSLAVADPYEQYF
d_gene: -; j_gene: TRBJ1-2; v_gene: TRBV24-1; abundance: -; CDR3nt: TGTGCCACCAGTGAAGGGAATGGCTACACCTTC; CDR3aa: CATSEGNGYTF
d_gene: -; j_gene: TRBJ1-1; v_gene: TRBV18; abundance: -; CDR3nt: TGTGCCAGCTCACCAGAGGGGAGGTATACTATGAACACTGAAGCTTTCTTT; CDR3aa: CASSPEGRYTMNTEAFF
d_gene: -; j_gene: TRBJ1-1; v_gene: TRBV2; abundance: once; CDR3nt: TGTGCCAGCAGTTGGATCGAAGCTTTCTTT; CDR3aa: CASSWIEAFF
d_gene: -; j_gene: TRBJ1-1; v_gene: TRBV6-5; abundance: few; CDR3nt: TGTGCCAGCTCACAGGGAGCCGAAGCTTTCTTT; CDR3aa: CASSQGAEAFF
d_gene: TRBD1; j_gene: TRBJ2-1; v_gene: TRBV29-1; abundance: -; CDR3nt: TGCAGCGTTGAAGACAGGGGGAAGTTGAATGAGCAGTTCTTC; CDR3aa: CSVEDRGKLNEQFF
d_gene: -; j_gene: TRBJ2-2; v_gene: TRBV4-3; abundance: -; CDR3nt: TGCGCCAGCAGACGTGCGGGGAACACCGGGGAGCTGTTTTTT; CDR3aa: CASRRAGNTGELFF
d_gene: -; j_gene: TRBJ1-2; v_gene: TRBV6-5; abundance: -; CDR3nt: TGTGCCAGCAGGCTACAGGGCCATGGCTACACCTTC; CDR3aa: CASRLQGHGYTF
d_gene: -; j_gene: TRBJ1-1; v_gene: TRBV7-9; abundance: -; CDR3nt: TGTGCCAGCAGCTTAGGGGCAACAGTTCTAAACACTGAAGCTTTCTTT; CDR3aa: CASSLGATVLNTEAFF
d_gene: -; j_gene: TRBJ2-7; v_gene: TRBV27; abundance: -; CDR3nt: TGTGCCAGCAGTCCTAGGTCCGCCCCTTGGGAGCAGTACTTC; CDR3aa: CASSPRSAPWEQYF
d_gene: TRBD2; j_gene: TRBJ2-3; v_gene: TRBV4-1; abundance: once; CDR3nt: TGCGCCAGCAGCCAAGTGGGGGGAGGGAAAGATACGCAGTATTTT; CDR3aa: CASSQVGGGKDTQYF
d_gene: -; j_gene: TRBJ2-3; v_gene: TRBV9; abundance: -; CDR3nt: TGTGCCAGCAGCGCCGGGACCCGCACAGATACGCAGTATTTT; CDR3aa: CASSAGTRTDTQYF
d_gene: -; j_gene: TRBJ2-7; v_gene: TRBV12-3/TRBV12-4; abundance: -; CDR3nt: TGTGCCAGCAGTCCCGACAGTACCTACGAGCAGTACTTC; CDR3aa: CASSPDSTYEQYF
d_gene: -; j_gene: TRBJ1-6; v_gene: TRBV11-2; abundance: -; CDR3nt: TGTGCCAGCAGCTTAGCCATGACAGTCAATTCACCCCTCCACTTT; CDR3aa: CASSLAMTVNSPLHF
d_gene: TRBD2; j_gene: TRBJ2-5; v_gene: TRBV4-1; abundance: -; CDR3nt: TGCGCCAGCAGCCCCGGACTAGCGGGGGGTGGAGAGACCCAGTACTTC; CDR3aa: CASSPGLAGGGETQYF
d_gene: -; j_gene: TRBJ1-5; v_gene: TRBV2; abundance: -; CDR3nt: TGTGCCAGCAGAGGTAGCAATCAGCCCCAGCATTTT; CDR3aa: CASRGSNQPQHF
d_gene: -; j_gene: TRBJ1-1; v_gene: TRBV2; abundance: -; CDR3nt: TGTGCCAGCAGTGAGTGGCAGACGGACACTGAAGCTTTCTTT; CDR3aa: CASSEWQTDTEAFF
d_gene: -; j_gene: TRBJ2-3; v_gene: TRBV6-6; abundance: -; CDR3nt: TGTGCCAGCAGTTACTCTGTAGGAAAAGATACGCAGTATTTT; CDR3aa: CASSYSVGKDTQYF
d_gene: TRBD1; j_gene: TRBJ2-6; v_gene: TRBV5-8; abundance: -; CDR3nt: TGTGCCAGCGGATGGGACAGGGGAGTTTCTGGGGCCAACGTCCTGACTTTC; CDR3aa: CASGWDRGVSGANVLTF
d_gene: TRBD2; j_gene: TRBJ2-7; v_gene: TRBV11-2; abundance: few; CDR3nt: TGTGCCAGCAGCCCCACTAGCGGGGGCACCTACGAGCAGTACTTC; CDR3aa: CASSPTSGGTYEQYF
d_gene: -; j_gene: TRBJ1-1; v_gene: TRBV20-1; abundance: few; CDR3nt: TGCAGTGCCCCTGGGAACGTTGAAGCTTTCTTT; CDR3aa: CSAPGNVEAFF
d_gene: -; j_gene: TRBJ1-1; v_gene: TRBV19; abundance: -; CDR3nt: TGTGCCAGTAGTATATACAGGGACACTGAAGCTTTCTTT; CDR3aa: CASSIYRDTEAFF
d_gene: -; j_gene: TRBJ2-7; v_gene: TRBV13; abundance: -; CDR3nt: TGTGCCAGCAGCTCTCGTAGGTACGAGCAGTACTTC; CDR3aa: CASSSRRYEQYF
d_gene: -; j_gene: TRBJ1-5; v_gene: TRBV6-6; abundance: -; CDR3nt: TGTGCCAGCAGCTCGGATCAGCCCCAGCATTTT; CDR3aa: CASSSDQPQHF
d_gene: -; j_gene: TRBJ1-1; v_gene: TRBV14; abundance: -; CDR3nt: TGTGCCAGCAGTCGATCAAACTGGGGCACTGAAGCTTTCTTT; CDR3aa: CASSRSNWGTEAFF